These 23 T cell receptor beta chains were all obtained from the same sample, sequenced in a study of patients and donors after allogeneic stem cell transplantation. TCRdb independently ran MiXCR on the RT-PCR reads; one entry per CDR3 protein. This sample has roughly 230,000 distinct CDR3 sequences, with over 12% found just once. Sequencing used blood, either unsorted or a sorted T cell fraction (not recorded which). The receptors shown here come from a human donor who was either an allogeneic HSCT recipient or a stem cell or donor lymphocyte infusion donor (not recorded which). It is not recorded whose cells these are; they may come from a transplant donor.

The chain uses TRBV3-1 and TRBJ1-1; D is perhaps TRBD1 (6 bases). Germline V gives CDR1 LGHDT, CDR2 YNNKEL (reference sequence). This CDR3 region has 12 residues. V lost 5 bases, J lost 6 bases, and 10 bases lay in between. CDR3 amino acids: CASSLTGSEAFF. Written as DNA, the CDR3 is TGTGCCAGCAGCTTGACAGGTTCTGAAGCTTTCTTT.

As DNA, the CDR3 is TGTGCCAGCAGCCCACCGACAGGGCCGATCACCGGGGAGCTGTTTTTT. It encodes CASSPPTGPITGELFF. The gene calls are TRBV9 and TRBJ2-2, with 7 bases matching TRBD1. The CDR3 length is 16 residues. Germline-derived CDR1 and CDR2 are SGDLS and YYNGEE. J gave up 4 bases and V 4 bases, and 10 bases lay outside the gene matches. Supplemented by reference TRBV9 and TRBJ2-2, the full variable domain reads DSGVTQTPKHLITATGQRVTLRCSPRSGDLSVYWYQQSLDQGLQFLIQYYNGEERAKGNILERFSAQQFPDLHSELNLSSLELGDSALYFCASSPPTGPITGELFFGEGSRLTVL.

This clonotype has more than one count but fewer than ten. The chain uses TRBV14 and TRBJ2-3, with TRBD2 matching 13 bases. The CDR3 sequence is 19 residues long. Trimming took 4 bases from V and 3 from J; bases not matched to a gene: 13. CDR1 is SGHDN, CDR2 FVKESK, per germline. The CDR3, as DNA: TGTGCCAGCAGCCGCTTTATCGGACTAGCGGGAGTGGGGACAGATACGCAGTATTTT. It specifies CASSRFIGLAGVGTDTQYF.

This CDR3 reads CASGRDRDQPQHF. The CDR3 DNA is TGCGCCAGCGGCCGGGACAGGGACCAGCCCCAGCATTTT. The rearrangement uses TRBV23-1 and TRBJ1-5; 9 nucleotides match TRBD1. TRBV23-1 is treated as an ORF (open reading frame) with a function not yet certain. The CDR3 loop spans 13 amino acids. Trimming at V came to 8 bases and at J to 7 bases, leaving 6 bases not matched to a gene.

This clonotype has just a few counts. V is TRBV7-2 and J is TRBJ2-3; D gene ambiguous. The V end was cut by 5 bases, the J end by 2 bases, with 11 bases between. The CDR3 length is 14 residues. Germline V CDR1 and CDR2: SGHTA, FQGNSA. The CDR3 region is CASSPTGDTDTQYF. CDR3 DNA: TGTGCCAGCAGCCCAACCGGAGACACAGATACGCAGTATTTT. The entire variable domain, with the rest obtained from reference TRBV7-2 and TRBJ2-3, is as follows: GAGVSQSPSNKVTEKGKDVELRCDPISGHTALYWYRQSLGQGLEFLIYFQGNSAPDKSGLPSDRFSAERTGGSVSTLTIQRTQQEDSAVYLCASSPTGDTDTQYFGPGTRLTVL.

This chain uses TRBV11-2 with TRBJ2-2; D gene unclear. Trimming took off 0 bases at V and 4 bases at J, with 9 bases between the two ends. Germline V CDR1 and CDR2: SGHAT, FQNNGV. The CDR3 has 15 amino acids. The CDR3 is CASSLEPRPTGELFF. CDR3 DNA: TGTGCCAGCAGCTTAGAACCTCGGCCCACCGGGGAGCTGTTTTTT.

This clonotype showed up many times. The rearrangement links TRBV12-3 or TRBV12-4 to TRBJ1-2, with D perhaps TRBD1 (6 bases). The CDR3 runs 13 residues. V shed 4 bases and J shed 7 bases, with 13 bases lying between them. CDR3 bases: TGTGCCAGCAGTTACCGGGGGCCGTTTGGCTACACCTTC. Translated: CASSYRGPFGYTF.

This clonotype was counted at least ten times. V and J are TRBV4-3 and TRBJ1-1; D not resolved. CDR1 and CDR2 from the germline V gene are LGHNA and YSLEER. V was clipped by 0 bases and J by 3 bases, with 5 bases between them. The length of the CDR3 is 13 residues. CDR3 nucleotide sequence: TGCGCCAGCAGCCAAGACTCTTACACTGAAGCTTTCTTT. This sequence encodes CASSQDSYTEAFF.

The gene calls are TRBV3-1 and TRBJ1-2, with 11 bases aligning to TRBD1. Germline V gives CDR1 LGHDT, CDR2 YNNKEL (reference sequence). V lost 1 base to trimming and J lost 3 bases; unmatched junction nucleotides: 13. There are 19 residues in the CDR3. The chain's CDR3 is CASSQGLRTGGAGDYGYTF. The CDR3 DNA reads as TGTGCCAGCAGCCAAGGGTTGAGGACAGGGGGCGCGGGCGACTATGGCTACACCTTC. Filled out from reference TRBV3-1 and TRBJ1-2, the complete variable domain reads DTAVSQTPKYLVTQMGNDKSIKCEQNLGHDTMYWYKQDSKKFLKIMFSYNNKELIINETVPNRFSPKSPDKAHLNLHINSLELGDSAVYFCASSQGLRTGGAGDYGYTFGSGTRLTVV.

In this sample, this clonotype turned up a few times. V gene TRBV7-9 combines with J gene TRBJ2-1; 7 bases fit TRBD2. Germline assignment: CDR1 SEHNR and CDR2 FQNEAQ (reference sequence). This CDR3 region has 12 residues. V lost 7 bases, J lost 7 bases, and 4 bases stayed unmatched. Here the CDR3 reads CASTSAGNEQFF. For the CDR3, the DNA is TGTGCCAGCACCTCAGCGGGGAATGAGCAGTTCTTC.

This clonotype was seen a handful of times. CDR3 sequence (DNA): TGTGCCACCAGCAGAGATTTGATGAGGACAGGGGGGACCCAGTACTTC. This gives the protein CATSRDLMRTGGTQYF. V is TRBV15 and J is TRBJ2-5, with TRBD1 matching 10 bases. V lost 0 bases to trimming and J lost 7 bases; unmatched junction nucleotides: 8. The germline CDR1 and CDR2 sequences are LNHNV and YYDKDF (reference sequence). CDR3 length: 16 amino acids. Variable domain in full (rest from reference TRBV15 and TRBJ2-5): DAMVIQNPRYQVTQFGKPVTLSCSQTLNHNVMYWYQQKSSQAPKLLFHYYDKDFNNEADTPDNFQSRRPNTSFCFLDIRSPGLGDTAMYLCATSRDLMRTGGTQYFGPGTRLLVL.

This clonotype appeared a single time. The chain links TRBV12-3 or TRBV12-4 to TRBJ1-1, with 9 bases aligning to TRBD1. The ends lost 2 bases at V and 11 bases at J; junction bases unmatched: 12. The CDR3 contains 15 residues. CDR3 residues: CASSLYGGQGGEAFF. CDR3 nucleotides: TGTGCCAGCAGTTTATACGGGGGACAGGGCGGTGAGGCTTTCTTT.

This clonotype was recorded at least ten times. The J gene is TRBJ2-1, the V gene TRBV29-1; 8 bases line up with TRBD2. The junction had 6 bases not matched to a gene; V was cut back by 7 bases and J by 7 bases. Germline assignment: CDR1 SQVTM and CDR2 ANQGSEA. The CDR3 has 12 residues. For the CDR3, the DNA is TGCAGCGCCCGACTAGCGACTAATGAGCAGTTCTTC. Translation: CSARLATNEQFF.

In its sample, this clonotype was seen a few times. The chain employs TRBV20-1 and TRBJ1-1, with D possibly TRBD1 on 5 matching bases. There are 12 residues in the CDR3. The ends were cut back, 3 bases at V and 8 bases at J, with 13 bases in the middle. Germline V gives CDR1 DFQATT, CDR2 SNEGSKA (reference sequence). The CDR3 loop is CSARAGWIEAFF. The CDR3 DNA reads as TGCAGTGCTAGGGCAGGGTGGATCGAAGCTTTCTTT.

V usage is TRBV3-1 and J usage is TRBJ2-7, with D unresolved. Between the trimmed V and J ends, which lost 0 bases and 5 bases, there was a span of 2 bases. The germline V gene encodes CDR1 LGHDT and CDR2 YNNKEL (reference sequence). CDR3 size: 11 residues. The CDR3 here is CASSQDHEQYF. The CDR3 DNA follows: TGTGCCAGCAGCCAAGACCACGAGCAGTACTTC.

This clonotype occurred a few times. V gene TRBV12-3 or TRBV12-4 combines with J gene TRBJ1-1; D may be TRBD1 (5 bases). This CDR3 has 12 residues. V lost 2 bases and J lost 10, with 11 bases in between. CDR3 DNA: TGTGCCAGCAGTTTAAAAGGGACCTCAGCTTTCTTT. This sequence encodes CASSLKGTSAFF.

This clonotype was seen just once. The chain links TRBV24-1 to TRBJ2-3, with 7 bases fitting TRBD2. The CDR3 length is 14 residues. Germline trimming cut 5 bases from V and 3 bases from J; bases unmatched to any gene: 4. Germline values: CDR1 KGHDR, CDR2 SFDVKD. CDR3 sequence: CATSVSGLTDTQYF. In nucleotides, the CDR3 is TGTGCCACCAGTGTTTCGGGACTAACAGATACGCAGTATTTT.

The genes are TRBV19 and TRBJ2-1; 13 bases fit TRBD2. Per germline, CDR1 LNHDA and CDR2 SQIVND (reference sequence). V lost 4 bases, J lost 0 bases, and 12 bases stayed unmatched. The CDR3 has 20 amino acids. The CDR3 DNA is TGTGCCAGTAGTAGACCCTCGGGACTAGCGGGAAGGAGCTCCTACAATGAGCAGTTCTTC. Its translation: CASSRPSGLAGRSSYNEQFF.

V and J are TRBV7-3 and TRBJ2-7; 10 positions match TRBD2. V dropped 5 bases and J dropped 5; count of bases not matched to a gene: 3. This CDR3 spans 13 amino acids. Germline V lookup: CDR1 SGHTA, CDR2 FQGTGA. CDR3 region: CASSPGTSDEQYF. CDR3 nucleotide sequence: TGTGCCAGCAGCCCCGGGACTAGCGACGAGCAGTACTTC. Full variable domain (outside the CDR3, taken from reference TRBV7-3 and TRBJ2-7): GAGVSQTPSNKVTEKGKYVELRCDPISGHTALYWYRQSLGQGPEFLIYFQGTGAADDSGLPNDRFFAVRPEGSVSTLKIQRTERGDSAVYLCASSPGTSDEQYFGPGTRLTVT.

This clonotype occurred many times. The chain links TRBV6-1 to TRBJ2-5, with D unresolved. Trimming left V 6 bases short and J 4 bases short, with 12 bases between. The germline V gene has CDR1 MNHNS and CDR2 SASEGT. The CDR3 has 13 amino acids. The CDR3 bases are TGTGCCAGCAGACTATCGCTCGGAGAGACCCAGTACTTC. Its protein is CASRLSLGETQYF.

For this clonotype: An end of the junction differs from the germline gene, which may be a read error. The chain employs TRBV7-9 and TRBJ1-4; 11 positions match TRBD1. This CDR3 region has 16 residues. Looked up from germline, CDR1 is SEHNR and CDR2 is FQNEAQ (reference sequence). The CDR3 spells CASTLSGQGASEKLFF. The CDR3 DNA sequence: TGTGCCAGCACCTTAAGCGGACAGGGGGCGAGCGAAAAACTGTTTTTT.

This clonotype was counted ten times or more. This chain connects TRBV19 to TRBJ1-1; TRBD1 is a possible D gene (5 bases). Looked up from germline, CDR1 is LNHDA and CDR2 is SQIVND (reference sequence). Trimming took off 3 bases at V and 1 base at J, with 12 bases between the two ends. This CDR3 is built from 15 residues. In DNA form, the CDR3 reads TGTGCCAGTAGTATTCTTGGGGCGGGGAACACTGAAGCTTTCTTT. Translating gives CASSILGAGNTEAFF. Drawing the rest from reference TRBV19 and TRBJ1-1, the complete variable domain is DGGITQSPKYLFRKEGQNVTLSCEQNLNHDAMYWYRQDPGQGLRLIYYSQIVNDFQKGDIAEGYSVSREKKESFPLTVTSAQKNPTAFYLCASSILGAGNTEAFFGQGTRLTVV.

This clonotype was counted many times. The chain has TRBV29-1 and TRBJ1-1; D may be TRBD1 (6 bases). Trimming removed 2 bases at V and 0 bases at J, with 10 bases between. Germline values: CDR1 SQVTM, CDR2 ANQGSEA. The CDR3 is made up of 14 amino acids. CDR3 protein: CSVERGGVNTEAFF. CDR3 nucleotides: TGCAGCGTTGAAAGGGGGGGAGTGAACACTGAAGCTTTCTTT.